The source of this T cell receptor (beta chain) is a study of cytomegalovirus exposure and HLA in healthy donors. Broader study findings: The authors listed 164 TCR beta chains as cytomegalovirus-associated. The authors confirmed in vitro that a few CMV-associated chains were specific for CMV antigens. TCR clusters originating in the first cohort tended to co-occur in the roughly 120 validation repertoires, according to a later analysis.

This clone was seen more than once but under ten times. Its matching antigen is unknown. TCRdb's table, derived via immunoSEQ multiplex PCR, lists solely in-frame clones and lacks some. The table lists about 120,000 clones, approximately 88% of them singletons, with roughly 1.4% in the top ten. The V gene end was trimmed by 3 bases and the J gene end by 15 bases; junction bases not matched to a gene: 13. The CDR3 totals 14 residues. Germline V gene lookup returns CDR1 SEHNR and CDR2 FQNEAQ (reference sequence). From the approximately 120-subject validation cohort, which was separate from the roughly 630-subject first cohort, the donors were drawn.

The clonotype was recovered from a woman in her twenties or thirties in good health and CMV-seropositive. Input material: PBMCs. This chain links TRBV7-9 with TRBJ2-1; 8 positions match TRBD2. In DNA form, the CDR3 reads TGTGCCAGCAGCTTCAAGTCGGTAGCGGGAAACCTGTTCTTC. Translation gives CASSFKSVAGNLFF.